This TCR beta chain stems from a study of CD8+CD57+ T cells in acquired aplastic anemia. Background on the study: Mean yield of DNA from sorted CD4+ and CD8+ cells was approximately 3 ug. The study, taken as a whole, reports: In common between the patients and the controls were nearly 30 CD8+ CDR3 sequences.

Patients who underwent sequencing had shown CD8+CD57+ cell expansion by flow cytometry. Severe acquired aplastic anemia was present in all patients. All patients were therapy-naive when blood was sampled. With regard to this clonotype: Its target is not known.

Genomic DNA constituted the template upon which TCR beta VDJ and CDR3 profiling was performed. TCRdb redid the calling of the reads with MiXCR, one entry per CDR3 protein. The sample has about 150,000 distinct CDR3 sequences; 45% to 55% are singletons. V gave up 3 bases and J gave up 4 bases; unmatched junction bases: 11. Germline assignment: CDR1 SGHTA and CDR2 FQGNSA. The CDR3 is made up of 17 amino acids. Sequencing was done on a sample of sorted CD4+, CD8+, or CD8+CD57+ T cells (not recorded which) from PBMCs. This clonotype originated in a human donor with aplastic anemia. The J gene is TRBJ1-2, the V gene TRBV7-2; 10 bases match TRBD1. The CDR3 DNA follows: TGTGCCAGCAGCTTCGCACGGACAGGGGGGAGCTTCTATGGCTACACCTTC. It specifies CASSFARTGGSFYGYTF.